Shown below are 12 T cell receptor beta chains from a single sample sequenced in a study of shared clonotypes between healthy human individuals. TCRdb's copy holds only in-frame clones and misses some; the assay was immunoSEQ multiplex PCR. The table records roughly 2.2 million clones, approximately 95% of them present only once. Specimen: naive CD4+ T cells from PBMCs. Described subset: CD45RA+ positively selected. The receptors come from a man aged 18 to 30 in good health. Some clones in this sample may be carry-over from other donors' samples.

The chain is built from TRBV7-2 and TRBJ1-2; D remains ambiguous. Germline assignment: CDR1 SGHTA and CDR2 FQGNSA. The CDR3 loop spans 16 amino acids. Trimming took 1 base from V and 0 from J, leaving 12 bases between them. The CDR3 DNA is TGTGCCAGCAGCTTAGATTCCGGCGTCGCTAACTATGGCTACACCTTC. Residues: CASSLDSGVANYGYTF.

The V and J genes are TRBV6-5 and TRBJ2-1; 8 nucleotides agree with TRBD2. This CDR3 has 14 residues. Germline values: CDR1 MNHEY, CDR2 SVGAGI. J lost 5 bases, V lost 2 bases, and 2 bases had no gene match. DNA for the CDR3: TGTGCCAGCAGTTACGGGACTAGTAACAATGAGCAGTTCTTC. This translates into CASSYGTSNNEQFF.

The V gene is TRBV25-1, the J gene TRBJ2-1; 10 nucleotides agree with TRBD2. J gave up 9 bases and V 4 bases, and 12 bases lay outside the gene matches. The CDR3 is 16 residues long. Germline assignment: CDR1 MGHDK and CDR2 SYGVNS. The CDR3 DNA reads TGTGCCAGCAGTGGGTCCCTAGCGGGAGATAACGGTGAGCAGTTCTTC. Residues: CASSGSLAGDNGEQFF.

This chain joins TRBV25-1 and TRBJ1-4; 7 bases line up with TRBD1. CDR1 and CDR2 from the germline V gene are MGHDK and SYGVNS. V was clipped by 5 bases and J by 5 bases; unmatched bases: 5. This CDR3 has 14 amino acids. The CDR3 sequence is CASSTGTVNEKLFF. CDR3 DNA: TGTGCCAGCAGTACAGGGACAGTCAATGAAAAACTGTTTTTT. Looking up the rest from reference TRBV25-1 and TRBJ1-4 gives the full variable domain: EADIYQTPRYLVIGTGKKITLECSQTMGHDKMYWYQQDPGMELHLIHYSYGVNSTEKGDLSSESTVSRIRTEHFPLTLESARPSHTSQYLCASSTGTVNEKLFFGSGTQLSVL.

J is TRBJ2-7 and V is TRBV20-1; 8 nucleotides line up with TRBD2. V was clipped by 5 bases and J by 7 bases; unmatched bases: 4. Germline values: CDR1 DFQATT, CDR2 SNEGSKA (reference sequence). The CDR3 sequence is 11 residues long. The CDR3 spells CSAGTSGEQYF. In nucleotides, the CDR3 is TGCAGTGCTGGGACTAGTGGAGAGCAGTACTTC.

The DNA of the CDR3 is TGCGCCAGCAGCTTTCAGGGAGGGGACCAGTACTTC. It yields the protein CASSFQGGDQYF. The rearrangement uses TRBV5-1 and TRBJ2-5, with TRBD2 matching over 7 bases. Germline CDR1 is SGHRS and CDR2 is YFSETQ. V lost 2 bases, J lost 10 bases, and 5 bases stayed unmatched. The CDR3 loop spans 12 amino acids.

The J gene is TRBJ2-1, the V gene TRBV5-1, with 7 nucleotides matching TRBD2. V dropped 5 bases and J dropped 5; count of bases not matched to a gene: 13. This CDR3 is built from 16 residues. The germline gives CDR1 SGHRS, CDR2 YFSETQ. This CDR3 reads CASRANPGTTNNEQFF. CDR3 DNA: TGCGCCAGCAGAGCCAATCCCGGGACTACCAACAATGAGCAGTTCTTC.

V gene TRBV4-2 combines with J gene TRBJ1-1; TRBD1 matches 7 bases. Germline CDR1 reads LGHNA; CDR2 reads YNFKEQ. This CDR3 region has 16 residues. The ends lost 0 bases at V and 0 bases at J; junction bases unmatched: 4. The CDR3 loop is CASSQDPQGVNTEAFF. The CDR3 DNA follows: TGTGCCAGCAGCCAAGATCCCCAGGGGGTGAACACTGAAGCTTTCTTT.

The chain carries TRBV28 and TRBJ2-1, with a possible D match to TRBD2 (6 bases). Germline loops: CDR1 MDHEN, CDR2 SYDVKM. Trimming removed 7 bases from V and 0 bases from J, with 19 bases in between. This CDR3 region has 17 residues. DNA for the CDR3: TGTGCCAGCATCGCCTTAGGAGGGACGGCCTCCTACAATGAGCAGTTCTTC. Its translation is CASIALGGTASYNEQFF. The full variable domain, with the rest looked up from reference TRBV28 and TRBJ2-1, is DVKVTQSSRYLVKRTGEKVFLECVQDMDHENMFWYRQDPGLGLRLIYFSYDVKMKEKGDIPEGYSVSREKKERFSLILESASTNQTSMYLCASIALGGTASYNEQFFGPGTRLTVL.

This chain links TRBV5-1 with TRBJ2-7; D perhaps matches TRBD2 (5 bases). V lost 4 bases and J 3 bases, leaving 14 bases between the germline ends. The CDR3 length is 14 residues. The germline CDR1 and CDR2 sequences are SGHRS and YFSETQ. CDR3 nucleotide sequence: TGCGCCAGCAGCACGGCAGCGGAGAGCTACGAGCAGTACTTC. As protein: CASSTAAESYEQYF.

This rearrangement joins TRBV5-4 to TRBJ2-1; 10 bases fit TRBD2. This CDR3 has 15 residues. CDR1 is SGHNT, CDR2 YYREEE, per germline (reference sequence). The trim removed 0 bases at V and 12 bases at J, leaving 9 bases unmatched. CDR3: CASSLEVAGGRGQFF. The CDR3 nucleotides are TGTGCCAGCAGCTTGGAGGTAGCGGGAGGCCGAGGGCAGTTCTTC.

This clone appeared a single time. The sample contains more than one DNA sequence encoding this CDR3. CDR3 sequence reads: CASSVEGGSGNTIYF. The DNA of the CDR3 is TGTGCCAGCAGCGTAGAGGGGGGCAGCGGAAACACCATATATTTT. This rearrangement joins TRBV9 to TRBJ1-3, with TRBD1 as a possible D gene (6 bases). CDR3 length: 15 amino acids. CDR1 and CDR2 from the germline V gene are SGDLS and YYNGEE. With 0 bases removed from V and 4 bases from J, the gap between germline ends came to 11 bases.